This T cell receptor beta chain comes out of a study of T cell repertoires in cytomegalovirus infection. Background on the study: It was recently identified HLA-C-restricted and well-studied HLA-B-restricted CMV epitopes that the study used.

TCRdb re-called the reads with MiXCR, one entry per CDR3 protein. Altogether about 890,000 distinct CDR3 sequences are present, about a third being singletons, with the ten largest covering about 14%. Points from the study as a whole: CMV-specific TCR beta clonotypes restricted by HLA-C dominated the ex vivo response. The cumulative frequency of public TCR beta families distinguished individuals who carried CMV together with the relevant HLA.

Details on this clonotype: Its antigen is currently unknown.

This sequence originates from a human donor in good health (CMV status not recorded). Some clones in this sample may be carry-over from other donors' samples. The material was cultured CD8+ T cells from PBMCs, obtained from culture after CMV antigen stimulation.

CDR3 protein: CATSDSDPRGAKNIQYF. CDR3 coding DNA: TGTGCCACCAGTGATTCTGATCCTAGGGGTGCCAAAAACATTCAGTACTTC. This chain uses TRBV24-1 with TRBJ2-4, with TRBD1 as a possible D gene (5 bases). Germline V CDR1 and CDR2: KGHDR, SFDVKD. Deletions cut 2 bases from V and 1 base from J, with 14 bases between. The CDR3 loop spans 17 amino acids.